This entry lists 8 T cell receptor beta chains sequenced from one sample in a study of post-analysis software for immune sequencing data. Study-level points and caveats: Five TRBV segments, TRBV5-6, TRBV5-1 and TRBV20-1 among them, were found more frequent in patients than controls.

Unique molecular identifiers were built into the TCR beta cDNA libraries. MiXCR, run by TCRdb on the PCR reads, gives a single entry per CDR3 protein. The data hold some 690,000 distinct CDR3 sequences, with just under 30% observed a single time. These receptors' antigens are unknown. What was sequenced was blood. These receptors came from a girl aged 10 to 17 with multiple sclerosis.

This clonotype appeared a few times. The V call is TRBV7-2, the J call TRBJ2-2; D tentatively reads TRBD1 or TRBD2 (5 bases each). The CDR3 contains 17 residues. Looked up from germline, CDR1 is SGHTA and CDR2 is FQGNSA. Trimming pared 4 bases from V and 4 bases from J, leaving 19 bases between. CDR3 nucleotides: TGTGCCAGCAGCTCACGGTCAGGGCGGGCCATCACCGGGGAGCTGTTTTTT. Amino acids: CASSSRSGRAITGELFF.

This clonotype appeared a few times. For the CDR3, the DNA is TGTGCCAGCAAGGGCCCGGACAGTAACTACGAGCAGTACTTC. Its protein product is CASKGPDSNYEQYF. J is TRBJ2-4 and V is TRBV7-2, with D tentatively TRBD1 (6 bases). Judging by the DNA end, TRBJ2-7 fits better; the J call may be wrong. CDR1 and CDR2 from the germline V gene are SGHTA and FQGNSA. The CDR3 runs 14 residues.

CDR3 bases: TGTGCCAGCAGCTTAGCGCCCAGCTACACTGAAGCTTTCTTT. Its translation is CASSLAPSYTEAFF. The V gene is TRBV7-6, the J gene TRBJ1-1; no reliable D call. CDR3 length equals 14 residues. V lost 0 bases, J lost 3 bases, and 8 bases lay in between. In germline, CDR1 is SGHVS, CDR2 FNYEAQ.

This rearrangement joins TRBV10-3 to TRBJ1-1; 10 nucleotides agree with TRBD1. The CDR3 runs 16 residues. The germline V gene has CDR1 ENHRY and CDR2 SYGVKD. With V trimmed by 6 bases and J by 3 bases, 10 bases remained unmatched. The CDR3 spells CAIRLRGQGFDTEAFF. CDR3 nucleotides: TGTGCCATCAGGTTGAGGGGACAGGGGTTCGACACTGAAGCTTTCTTT.

This clonotype was detected once. Sequence at one end of the junction differs from germline and may be a read error. This sequence joins TRBV4-1 and TRBJ1-6, with a possible D match to TRBD1 (6 bases). Germline CDR1 MGHRA, CDR2 YSYEKL. CDR3 size: 15 residues. CDR3 sequence (DNA): TGCGCCAGCAGCCAAGCAGGGGCAGGAAATTCACCTCTCCACTTT. This codes for CASSQAGAGNSPLHF.

The J gene is TRBJ2-6, the V gene TRBV7-2; D is possibly TRBD1 (6 bases). The CDR3 totals 18 residues. Trimming pared 5 bases from V and 0 bases from J, leaving 17 bases between. Germline CDR1 and CDR2: SGHTA and FQGNSA. The chain's CDR3 is CASSPRTAPNSGANVLTF. The CDR3 nucleotides are TGTGCCAGCAGCCCGCGGACAGCACCGAACTCTGGGGCCAACGTCCTGACTTTC.

The J gene is TRBJ2-2, the V gene TRBV27; 8 bases are a match to TRBD2. Unmatched junction bases numbered 5, after V lost 1 base and J lost 4 bases. CDR1 and CDR2 from the germline V gene are MNHEY and SMNVEV (reference sequence). The CDR3 runs 16 residues. The CDR3 DNA is TGTGCCAGCAGTTTATTCCCTAGCGGGTCCACCGGGGAGCTGTTTTTT. Protein sequence: CASSLFPSGSTGELFF.

The chain combines TRBV20-1 with TRBJ2-1; 13 nucleotides match TRBD2. Germline-derived CDR1 and CDR2 are DFQATT and SNEGSKA (reference sequence). The CDR3 consists of 19 residues. V was pared by 7 bases and J by 0 bases, with 15 bases of the junction left unmatched. The CDR3 reads CSVTMETSGGSSSYNEQFF. Written as DNA, the CDR3 is TGCAGTGTCACCATGGAGACTAGCGGGGGGTCTAGCTCCTACAATGAGCAGTTCTTC.